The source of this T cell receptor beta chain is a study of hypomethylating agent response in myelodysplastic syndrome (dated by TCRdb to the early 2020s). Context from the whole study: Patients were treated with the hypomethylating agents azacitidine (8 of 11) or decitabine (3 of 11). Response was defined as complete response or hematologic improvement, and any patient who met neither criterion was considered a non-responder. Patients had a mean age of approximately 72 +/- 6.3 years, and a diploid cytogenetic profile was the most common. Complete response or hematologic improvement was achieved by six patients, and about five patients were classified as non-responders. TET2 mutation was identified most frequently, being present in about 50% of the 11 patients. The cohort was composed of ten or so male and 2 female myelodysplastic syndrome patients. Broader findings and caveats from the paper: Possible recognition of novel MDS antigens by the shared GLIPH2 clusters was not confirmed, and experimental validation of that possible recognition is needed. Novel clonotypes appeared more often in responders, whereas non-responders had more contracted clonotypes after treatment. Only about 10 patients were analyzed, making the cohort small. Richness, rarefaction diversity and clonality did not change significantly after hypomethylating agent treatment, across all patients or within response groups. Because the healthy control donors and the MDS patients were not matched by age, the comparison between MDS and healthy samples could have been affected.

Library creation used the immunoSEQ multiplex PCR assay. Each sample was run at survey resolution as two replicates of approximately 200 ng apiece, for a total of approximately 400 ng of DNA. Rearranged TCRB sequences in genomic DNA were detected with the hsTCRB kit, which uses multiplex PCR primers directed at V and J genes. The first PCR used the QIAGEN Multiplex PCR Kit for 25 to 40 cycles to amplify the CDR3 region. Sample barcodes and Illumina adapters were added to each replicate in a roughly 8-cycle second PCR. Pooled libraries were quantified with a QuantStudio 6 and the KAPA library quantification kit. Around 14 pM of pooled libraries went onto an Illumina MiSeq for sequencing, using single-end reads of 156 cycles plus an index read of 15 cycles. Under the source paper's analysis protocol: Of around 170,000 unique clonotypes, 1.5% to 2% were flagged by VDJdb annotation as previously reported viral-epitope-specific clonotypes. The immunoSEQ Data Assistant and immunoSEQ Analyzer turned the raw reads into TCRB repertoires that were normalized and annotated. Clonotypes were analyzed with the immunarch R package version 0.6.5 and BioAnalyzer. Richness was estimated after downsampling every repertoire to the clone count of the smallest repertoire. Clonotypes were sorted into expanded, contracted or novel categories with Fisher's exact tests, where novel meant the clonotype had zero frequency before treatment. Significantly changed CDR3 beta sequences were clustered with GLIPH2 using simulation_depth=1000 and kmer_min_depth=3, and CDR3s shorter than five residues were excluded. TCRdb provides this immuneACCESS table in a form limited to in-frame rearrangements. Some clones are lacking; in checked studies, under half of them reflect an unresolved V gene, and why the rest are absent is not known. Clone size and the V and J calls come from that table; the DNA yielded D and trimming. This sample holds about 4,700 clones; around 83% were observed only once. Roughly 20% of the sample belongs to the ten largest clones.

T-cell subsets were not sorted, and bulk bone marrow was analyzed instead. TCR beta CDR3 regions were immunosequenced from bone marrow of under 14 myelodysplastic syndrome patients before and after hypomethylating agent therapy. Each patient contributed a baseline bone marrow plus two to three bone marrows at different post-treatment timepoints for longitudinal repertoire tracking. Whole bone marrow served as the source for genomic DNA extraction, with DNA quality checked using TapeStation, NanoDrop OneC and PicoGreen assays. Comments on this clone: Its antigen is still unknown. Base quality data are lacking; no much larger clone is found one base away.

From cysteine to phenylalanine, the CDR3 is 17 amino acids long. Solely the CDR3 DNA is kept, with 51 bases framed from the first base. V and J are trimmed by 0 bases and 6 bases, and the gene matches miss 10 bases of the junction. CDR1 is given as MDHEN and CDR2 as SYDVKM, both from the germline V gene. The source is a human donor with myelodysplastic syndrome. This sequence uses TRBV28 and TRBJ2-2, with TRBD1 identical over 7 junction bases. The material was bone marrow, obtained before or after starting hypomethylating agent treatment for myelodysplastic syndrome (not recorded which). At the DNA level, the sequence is TGTGCCAGCAGTTTATGGGACCTGAACAGGGGTCCCGGGGAGCTGTTTTTT. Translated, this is CASSLWDLNRGPGELFF.